These 32 T cell receptor beta chains were all obtained from the same sample, sequenced in a study of cytomegalovirus exposure and HLA in healthy donors. Sequencing used immunoSEQ multiplex PCR; TCRdb keeps in-frame clones, though not all of them. The sample carries 250,000 to 400,000 clones, approximately 85% recorded once. Sequenced material: PBMCs. Receptors originate from a man aged 30-40 years in good health and CMV-seronegative.

V and J are TRBV10-1 and TRBJ2-7; D is uncertain. The germline gives CDR1 WNHNN, CDR2 SYGVQD (reference sequence). The CDR3 length is 13 residues. V shed 5 bases and J shed 0 bases, with 8 bases lying between them. CDR3 bases: TGCGCCAGCAGTTCCAGGTCCTCCTACGAGCAGTACTTC. Protein: CASSSRSSYEQYF.

This clone occurred a few times. The chain is built from TRBV25-1 and TRBJ2-2; 8 bases align to TRBD2. The CDR3 spans 14 residues. Germline V gene data show CDR1 as MGHDK and CDR2 as SYGVNS. Germline trimming cut 5 bases from V and 6 bases from J; bases unmatched to any gene: 5. In DNA, the CDR3 is TGTGCCAGCAGTAGCGGGGGCCATCCCGGGGAGCTGTTTTTT. Protein: CASSSGGHPGELFF.

The rearrangement uses TRBV4-3 and TRBJ1-2; D possibly corresponds to TRBD1 (5 bases). Germline loops: CDR1 LGHNA, CDR2 YSLEER. V was shortened by 2 bases and J by 3 bases, with 13 bases between the two germline ends. This CDR3 region has 15 residues. For the CDR3, the DNA is TGCGCCAGCAGCCAACTCTCAACAGGAGACTATGGCTACACCTTC. Translated, it gives CASSQLSTGDYGYTF.

The chain carries TRBV5-1 and TRBJ2-7; D is unresolved. The length of the CDR3 is 14 residues. V lost 3 bases to trimming and J lost 2 bases, with 12 bases between them. Germline assignment: CDR1 SGHRS and CDR2 YFSETQ. This chain's CDR3 is CASSSTSTAYEQYF. In nucleotides, the CDR3 is TGCGCCAGCAGCTCGACAAGTACGGCCTACGAGCAGTACTTC.

This chain links TRBV27 with TRBJ1-5, with 9 bases aligning to TRBD1. Germline V gene sequence: CDR1 MNHEY, CDR2 SMNVEV (reference sequence). The length of the CDR3 is 17 residues. V trimming: 4 bases; J trimming: 4 bases; junction bases outside the gene matches: 11. The CDR3 is CASSSTGTGIVNQPQHF. CDR3 DNA: TGTGCCAGCAGTTCGACCGGGACAGGGATTGTGAATCAGCCCCAGCATTTT.

J is TRBJ1-4 and V is TRBV6-1, with no clear D. Germline CDR1 reads MNHNS; CDR2 reads SASEGT. Trimming stripped 1 base from V and 7 bases from J, with 4 bases between. The CDR3 covers 12 residues. The CDR3 reads CASSEVSEKLFF. For the CDR3, the DNA is TGTGCCAGCAGTGAAGTGAGTGAAAAACTGTTTTTT.

The rearrangement joins TRBV5-1 to TRBJ2-7, with 9 bases matching TRBD1. J gave up 7 bases and V 7 bases, and 15 bases lay outside the gene matches. CDR3 length equals 15 residues. Germline CDR1 and CDR2: SGHRS and YFSETQ. The CDR3 coding sequence is TGCGCCAGCGCCCTCAGGACAGGGGAATCGAGGGAGCAGTACTTC. It specifies CASALRTGESREQYF. Using reference TRBV5-1 and TRBJ2-7 for the parts outside the CDR3, the full variable domain is KAGVTQTPRYLIKTRGQQVTLSCSPISGHRSVSWYQQTPGQGLQFLFEYFSETQRNKGNFPGRFSGRQFSNSRSEMNVSTLELGDSALYLCASALRTGESREQYFGPGTRLTVT.

This clone appeared a single time. The chain joins TRBV9 to TRBJ2-2, with D uncertain. There are 14 residues in the CDR3. Trimming pared 0 bases from V and 5 bases from J, leaving 8 bases between. Looked up from germline, CDR1 is SGDLS and CDR2 is YYNGEE. CDR3 amino acids: CASSVDAGTGELFF. The CDR3 DNA reads as TGTGCCAGCAGCGTAGATGCCGGTACCGGGGAGCTGTTTTTT.

The chain couples TRBV9 to TRBJ2-7, with D hard to call. CDR1 SGDLS and CDR2 YYNGEE come from the germline V gene. The CDR3 runs to 15 residues. With 0 bases removed from V and 0 bases from J, the gap between germline ends came to 10 bases. The CDR3 nucleotides read TGTGCCAGCAGCGTAGGTATCACCAGCTCCTACGAGCAGTACTTC. Translation: CASSVGITSSYEQYF.

The rearrangement uses TRBV25-1 and TRBJ1-1; possibly TRBD1 for D (5 bases). V was trimmed by 8 bases and J by 9 bases, leaving 13 bases between them. This CDR3 has 11 amino acids. CDR1 and CDR2 from the germline V gene are MGHDK and SYGVNS. Here the CDR3 DNA reads TGTGCCAGCTCCCCGGGGGAGAAAGCTTTCTTT. Encoded protein: CASSPGEKAFF.

V usage is TRBV7-9 and J usage is TRBJ1-1; perhaps TRBD1 as D (5 bases). The V and J ends lost 2 bases and 3 bases respectively, with 13 bases between them. The CDR3 sequence is 15 residues long. Germline CDR1 and CDR2: SEHNR and FQNEAQ (reference sequence). CDR3 sequence: CASSLNLAGDTEAFF. For the CDR3, the DNA is TGTGCCAGCAGCTTAAATCTGGCGGGGGACACTGAAGCTTTCTTT.

This sequence joins TRBV23-1 and TRBJ1-1; D might be TRBD1 (6 bases). TRBV23-1 is given ORF status, its function remaining uncertain. This CDR3 has 11 amino acids. V was pared by 1 base and J by 10 bases, with 7 bases between. CDR3 sequence (DNA): TGCGCCAGCAGTCAATACAGGGCAGCTTTCTTT. Encoded protein: CASSQYRAAFF.

Written as DNA, the CDR3 is TGTGCCAGCAGCTTGCCAACGAGCTCCTATAATTCACCCCTCCACTTT. The encoded protein is CASSLPTSSYNSPLHF. The chain is built from TRBV5-6 and TRBJ1-6; D is undetermined. V lost 1 base and J 0 bases, leaving 8 bases between the germline ends. The CDR3 totals 16 residues. Germline V gives CDR1 SGHDT, CDR2 YYEEEE.

V gene TRBV29-1 combines with J gene TRBJ1-1; D is undetermined. This CDR3 is 11 amino acids long. Between the trimmed V and J ends, which lost 4 bases and 2 bases, there was a span of 5 bases. Germline V CDR1 and CDR2: SQVTM, ANQGSEA. CDR3 bases: TGCAGCGTTGCAGTAAACACTGAAGCTTTCTTT. Translated: CSVAVNTEAFF.

The gene calls are TRBV5-1 and TRBJ2-7, with 14 bases aligning to TRBD2. Per the germline V gene, CDR1 is SGHRS and CDR2 is YFSETQ. This CDR3 has 16 amino acids. Losses at the gene ends were 2 bases for V and 2 bases for J; bases not matched to a gene: 3. CDR3 nucleotides: TGCGCCAGCAGCTTAGGACTAGCGGGGGGCCCCTACGAGCAGTACTTC. Translation: CASSLGLAGGPYEQYF.

This clone turned up a few times. The CDR3 spells CASSHGTPGYTF. The CDR3 region has the DNA TGTGCCAGCAGCCACGGGACTCCTGGCTACACCTTC. The chain has TRBV11-2 and TRBJ1-2, with D perhaps matching TRBD1 (5 bases). The germline CDR1 and CDR2 sequences are SGHAT and FQNNGV. The V end lost 5 bases, the J end lost 7 bases, and 11 bases lay between the germline ends. The length of the CDR3 is 12 residues.

This chain joins TRBV10-2 and TRBJ2-5, with 10 bases lining up with TRBD2. In germline, CDR1 is WSHSY, CDR2 SAAADI. The CDR3 spans 18 residues. The V and J ends lost 3 bases and 3 bases, in that order; junction bases with no gene match: 13. The CDR3 region is CASSDGWLAGAVEETQYF. The CDR3 nucleotides read TGCGCCAGCAGTGATGGGTGGCTAGCGGGGGCCGTAGAAGAGACCCAGTACTTC.

The rearrangement uses TRBV7-8 and TRBJ2-3, with TRBD2 identical over 8 bases. V lost 4 bases, J lost 3 bases, and 9 bases stayed unmatched. CDR3 length equals 16 residues. Germline V gives CDR1 SGHVS, CDR2 FQNEAQ. CDR3 in amino acids: CASSSWTSLVTDTQYF. The CDR3 nucleotides are TGTGCCAGCAGCTCCTGGACTAGCCTCGTGACAGATACGCAGTATTTT.

The gene calls are TRBV5-5 and TRBJ1-1, with D possibly being TRBD1 (5 bases). Germline V gene lookup returns CDR1 SGHKS and CDR2 YYEKEE (reference sequence). CDR3 length: 14 amino acids. Deletions cut 5 bases from V and 0 bases from J, with 11 bases between. The CDR3 reads CASRRGAVNTEAFF. CDR3 DNA: TGTGCCAGCAGACGTGGGGCGGTGAACACTGAAGCTTTCTTT. Together with reference TRBV5-5 and TRBJ1-1, the CDR3 gives the full variable domain: DAGVTQSPTHLIKTRGQQVTLRCSPISGHKSVSWYQQVLGQGPQFIFQYYEKEERGRGNFPDRFSARQFPNYSSELNVNALLLGDSALYLCASRRGAVNTEAFFGQGTRLTVV.

V gene TRBV6-5 combines with J gene TRBJ2-2; TRBD1 aligns across 9 bases. J was trimmed by 7 bases and V by 7 bases; bases with no gene match: 7. Germline V CDR1 and CDR2: MNHEY, SVGAGI. The CDR3 totals 14 residues. In DNA form, the CDR3 reads TGTGCCAGCACCGGGACAGGGATTATCGGGGAGCTGTTTTTT. Translating gives CASTGTGIIGELFF.

This chain joins TRBV2 and TRBJ1-2; D unclear. V lost 8 bases and J 3 bases, leaving 19 bases between the germline ends. Germline V CDR1 and CDR2: SNHLY, FYNNEI. This CDR3 is built from 15 residues. CDR3 in DNA: TGTGCCAGCCGCGTAGGAGGCTTGGTCTACTATGGCTACACCTTC. Its protein product is CASRVGGLVYYGYTF.

J is TRBJ1-1 and V is TRBV10-2; no reliable D call. The CDR3 covers 13 residues. The V end was cut by 8 bases, the J end by 1 base, with 11 bases between. Germline CDR1 is WSHSY and CDR2 is SAAADI. CDR3 DNA sequence: TGCGCCAGCTCTTTCAGTGCGAACACTGAAGCTTTCTTT. Protein sequence: CASSFSANTEAFF.

J is TRBJ1-5 and V is TRBV9; D is undetermined. Germline V gene data show CDR1 as SGDLS and CDR2 as YYNGEE. Trimming took 0 bases from V and 3 from J, leaving 10 bases between them. The CDR3 totals 15 residues. For the CDR3, the DNA is TGTGCCAGCAGCGTAGGGGGAGCGTTCAATCAGCCCCAGCATTTT. Amino acid sequence: CASSVGGAFNQPQHF.

This chain connects TRBV7-8 to TRBJ2-2; TRBD2 is a possible D gene (5 bases). The CDR3 runs 14 residues. The ends were cut back, 0 bases at V and 6 bases at J, with 8 bases in the middle. The V gene's germline CDR1 is SGHVS and CDR2 FQNEAQ. The CDR3 sequence: CASSLAGGPGELFF. The CDR3 DNA follows: TGTGCCAGCAGCTTAGCCGGAGGCCCCGGGGAGCTGTTTTTT.

The chain couples TRBV10-1 to TRBJ1-2, with 7 bases that match TRBD1. With V trimmed by 6 bases and J by 2 bases, 9 bases remained unmatched. The CDR3 consists of 15 residues. Germline CDR1 is WNHNN and CDR2 is SYGVQD (reference sequence). CDR3 protein: CASSPGDSMNYGYTF. The CDR3 DNA reads TGCGCCAGCAGCCCAGGGGACAGTATGAACTATGGCTACACCTTC.

This chain connects TRBV10-3 to TRBJ2-3, with 12 positions matching TRBD2. CDR1 is ENHRY and CDR2 is SYGVKD in the germline V gene. There are 18 residues in the CDR3. J lost 0 bases, V lost 4 bases, and 8 bases had no gene match. The CDR3 sequence is CAISVDSLAGGSTDTQYF. The CDR3 coding sequence is TGTGCCATCAGTGTCGACAGCCTAGCGGGGGGGAGCACAGATACGCAGTATTTT.

This clone was seen once. The rearrangement uses TRBV4-1 and TRBJ1-1; D is unresolved. The length of the CDR3 is 13 residues. Trimming removed 3 bases at V and 5 bases at J, with 10 bases between. CDR1 MGHRA and CDR2 YSYEKL come from the germline V gene. This CDR3 is CASSQPQRTEAFF. The CDR3 nucleotides read TGCGCCAGCAGCCAGCCACAGAGAACTGAAGCTTTCTTT.

The chain joins TRBV4-1 to TRBJ2-7; a weak D match, TRBD1 (6 bases). The CDR3 covers 14 residues. Germline CDR1 MGHRA, CDR2 YSYEKL. The ends were cut back, 4 bases at V and 3 bases at J, with 13 bases in the middle. The chain's CDR3 is CASSLRGGGYEQYF. The DNA for the CDR3 is TGCGCCAGCAGCCTCAGGGGTGGGGGCTACGAGCAGTACTTC.

The rearrangement uses TRBV9 and TRBJ1-1; 8 bases map to TRBD1. With V trimmed by 3 bases and J by 3 bases, 7 bases remained unmatched. Germline assignment: CDR1 SGDLS and CDR2 YYNGEE. The CDR3 contains 15 residues. The CDR3 coding sequence is TGTGCCAGCAGCGCCCGGGACAGGCGCTACACTGAAGCTTTCTTT. Translated: CASSARDRRYTEAFF.

V is TRBV29-1 and J is TRBJ1-1; possibly TRBD1 for D (5 bases). The CDR3 totals 13 residues. The V gene's germline CDR1 is SQVTM and CDR2 ANQGSEA. Trimming shortened V by 6 bases and J by 4 bases, and 15 bases separated the two germline ends. DNA for the CDR3: TGCAGCGTCTCATTTCCGACAGTCACTGAAGCTTTCTTT. It is translated as CSVSFPTVTEAFF.

In its sample, this clone was seen a few times. Within the sample, other DNA sequences also encode this same CDR3. The chain has TRBV19 and TRBJ2-7; no definite D call. Germline loops: CDR1 LNHDA, CDR2 SQIVND (reference sequence). With 2 bases removed from V and 0 bases from J, the gap between germline ends came to 8 bases. The CDR3 extends over 14 amino acids. CDR3 in amino acids: CASSIMTSSYEQYF. CDR3 nucleotide sequence: TGTGCCAGTAGTATAATGACAAGCTCCTACGAGCAGTACTTC.

This clone was seen once. This rearrangement joins TRBV29-1 to TRBJ1-2; perhaps TRBD1 as D (6 bases). CDR1 and CDR2 (germline): SQVTM, ANQGSEA. V was trimmed by 4 bases and J by 8 bases, leaving 23 bases between them. CDR3 length: 15 residues. The CDR3 protein is CSVGGSGTTLGGYTF. The CDR3 bases are TGCAGCGTTGGAGGTTCCGGGACAACCCTAGGGGGCTACACCTTC.